This T cell receptor beta chain was captured by sequencing in a study of beta chain features in type 1 diabetes. This clone was seen more than once but under ten times. Its antigen is currently unknown. Germline CDR1 and CDR2: LNHNV and YYDKDF (reference sequence). Germline trimming cut 5 bases from V and 4 bases from J; bases unmatched to any gene: 4. CDR3 length: 14 residues. The whole isolated RNA underwent reverse transcription, so sequencing captured expressed TCRB transcripts. It was found that naive, central memory and regulatory T cell samples averaged about 3.4 million reads. The method was immunoSEQ multiplex PCR; TCRdb's version includes in-frame clones alone and lacks a portion of them. This repertoire shows 400,000 to 500,000 clones, approximately 15% found once; its top ten account for approximately 0.035%. The study, taken as a whole, reports: At VDJ recombination sites, type 1 diabetes patients had fewer insertions and more deleted nucleotides. Researchers cautioned that cDNA sequencing could over-represent cells with high TCR expression. Moderate yet significant TCRB CDR3 shortening was seen in Type 1 diabetes patients in all four CD4+ subsets.

The source material was naive CD4+ T cells from blood. This sequence joins TRBV15 and TRBJ1-2; 10 bases agree with TRBD1. The receptor was isolated from a man under 40 in good health. CDR3 sequence (DNA): TGTGCCACCAGCGGGGACAGGGGCCTCTATGGCTACACCTTC. Protein sequence: CATSGDRGLYGYTF. Using reference TRBV15 and TRBJ1-2 for the parts outside the CDR3, the full variable domain is DAMVIQNPRYQVTQFGKPVTLSCSQTLNHNVMYWYQQKSSQAPKLLFHYYDKDFNNEADTPDNFQSRRPNTSFCFLDIRSPGLGDTAMYLCATSGDRGLYGYTFGSGTRLTVV.